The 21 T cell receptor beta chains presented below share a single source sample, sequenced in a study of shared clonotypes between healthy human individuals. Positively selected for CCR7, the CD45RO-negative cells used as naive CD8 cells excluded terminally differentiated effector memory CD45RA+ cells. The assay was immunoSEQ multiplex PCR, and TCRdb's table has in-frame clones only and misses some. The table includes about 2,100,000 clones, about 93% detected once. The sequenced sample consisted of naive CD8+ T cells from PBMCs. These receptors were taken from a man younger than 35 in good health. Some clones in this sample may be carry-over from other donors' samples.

Here the CDR3 reads CASSSERGRPNEQFF. In DNA form, the CDR3 reads TGTGCCAGCAGTTCGGAGCGGGGGAGGCCCAATGAGCAGTTCTTC. J is TRBJ2-1 and V is TRBV9, with 8 bases fitting TRBD2. Germline-derived CDR1 and CDR2 are SGDLS and YYNGEE. The J segment lost 6 bases and the V segment lost 5 bases, leaving 10 bases of the junction unmatched. The CDR3 totals 15 residues.

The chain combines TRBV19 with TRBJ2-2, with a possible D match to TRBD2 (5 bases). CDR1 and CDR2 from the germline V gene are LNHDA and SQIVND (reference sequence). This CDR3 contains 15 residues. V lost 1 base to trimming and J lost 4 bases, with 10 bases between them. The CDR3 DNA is TGTGCCAGTAGTATAGCGAGCGGCGGCACCGGGGAGCTGTTTTTT. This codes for CASSIASGGTGELFF.

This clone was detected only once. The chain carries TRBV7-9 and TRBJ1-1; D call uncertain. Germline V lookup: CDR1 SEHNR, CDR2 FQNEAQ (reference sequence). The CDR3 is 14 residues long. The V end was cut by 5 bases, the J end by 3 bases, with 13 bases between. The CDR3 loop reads CASSPPADHTEAFF. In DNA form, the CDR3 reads TGTGCCAGCAGCCCTCCGGCTGACCACACTGAAGCTTTCTTT.

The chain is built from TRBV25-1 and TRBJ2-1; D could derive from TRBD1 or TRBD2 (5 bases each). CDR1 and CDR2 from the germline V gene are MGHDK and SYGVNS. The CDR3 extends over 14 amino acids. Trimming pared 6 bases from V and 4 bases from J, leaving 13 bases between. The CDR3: CASSLEGRYNEQFF. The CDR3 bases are TGTGCCAGCAGCCTCGAGGGACGTTACAATGAGCAGTTCTTC.

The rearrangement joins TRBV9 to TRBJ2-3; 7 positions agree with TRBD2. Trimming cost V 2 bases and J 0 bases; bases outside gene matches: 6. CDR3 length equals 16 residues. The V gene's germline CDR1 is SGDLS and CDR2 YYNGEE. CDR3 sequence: CASSVSGPFSTDTQYF. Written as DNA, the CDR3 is TGTGCCAGCAGCGTTAGCGGGCCCTTTAGCACAGATACGCAGTATTTT.

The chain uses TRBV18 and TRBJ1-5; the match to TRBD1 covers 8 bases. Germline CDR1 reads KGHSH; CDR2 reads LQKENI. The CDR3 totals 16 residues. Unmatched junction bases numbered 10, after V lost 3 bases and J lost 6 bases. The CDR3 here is CASSPGPDREFQPQHF. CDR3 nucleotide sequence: TGTGCCAGCTCACCTGGTCCGGACAGGGAGTTTCAGCCCCAGCATTTT.

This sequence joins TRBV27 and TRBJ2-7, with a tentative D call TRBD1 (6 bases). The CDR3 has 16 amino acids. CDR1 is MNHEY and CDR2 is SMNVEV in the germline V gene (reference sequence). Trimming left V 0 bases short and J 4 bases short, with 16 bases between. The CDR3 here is CASSLSRLRTAYEQYF. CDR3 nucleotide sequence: TGTGCCAGCAGTTTATCACGGCTTAGGACAGCTTACGAGCAGTACTTC.

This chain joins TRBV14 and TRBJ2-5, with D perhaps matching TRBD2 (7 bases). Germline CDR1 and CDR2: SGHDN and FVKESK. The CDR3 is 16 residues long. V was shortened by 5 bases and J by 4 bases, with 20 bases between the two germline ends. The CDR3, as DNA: TGTGCCAGCAGCTCCTGGGTGGCAGGGGAGGGAGAGACCCAGTACTTC. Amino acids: CASSSWVAGEGETQYF.

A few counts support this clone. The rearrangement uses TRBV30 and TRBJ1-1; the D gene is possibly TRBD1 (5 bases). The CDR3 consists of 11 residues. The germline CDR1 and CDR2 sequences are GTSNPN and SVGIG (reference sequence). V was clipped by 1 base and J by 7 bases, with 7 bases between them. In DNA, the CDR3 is TGTGCCTGGAGTGGGGGGATTGAAGCTTTCTTT. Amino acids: CAWSGGIEAFF.

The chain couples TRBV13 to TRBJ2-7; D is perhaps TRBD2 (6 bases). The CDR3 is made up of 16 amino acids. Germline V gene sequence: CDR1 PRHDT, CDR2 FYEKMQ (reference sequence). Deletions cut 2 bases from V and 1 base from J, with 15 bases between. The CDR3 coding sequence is TGTGCCAGCAGCTTAATGGTCGGGAGAATTTCCTACGAGCAGTACTTC. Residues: CASSLMVGRISYEQYF.

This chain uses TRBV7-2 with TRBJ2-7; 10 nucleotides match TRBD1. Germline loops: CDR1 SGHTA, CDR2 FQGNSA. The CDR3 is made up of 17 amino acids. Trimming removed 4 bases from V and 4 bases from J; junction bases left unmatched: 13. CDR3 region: CASSSRARDRGHYEQYF. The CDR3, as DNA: TGTGCCAGCAGCTCACGGGCCCGGGACAGGGGTCATTACGAGCAGTACTTC.

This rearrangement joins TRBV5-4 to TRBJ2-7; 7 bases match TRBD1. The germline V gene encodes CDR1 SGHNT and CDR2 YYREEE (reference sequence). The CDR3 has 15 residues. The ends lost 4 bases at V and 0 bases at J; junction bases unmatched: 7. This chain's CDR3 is CASSQDRAPSYEQYF. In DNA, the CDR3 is TGTGCCAGCAGCCAAGACAGGGCTCCCTCCTACGAGCAGTACTTC.

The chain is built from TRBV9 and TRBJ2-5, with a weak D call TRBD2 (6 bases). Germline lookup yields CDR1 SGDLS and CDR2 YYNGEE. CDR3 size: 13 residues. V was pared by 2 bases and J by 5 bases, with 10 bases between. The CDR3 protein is CASSVWAGETQYF. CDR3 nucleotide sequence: TGTGCCAGCAGCGTTTGGGCGGGGGAGACCCAGTACTTC.

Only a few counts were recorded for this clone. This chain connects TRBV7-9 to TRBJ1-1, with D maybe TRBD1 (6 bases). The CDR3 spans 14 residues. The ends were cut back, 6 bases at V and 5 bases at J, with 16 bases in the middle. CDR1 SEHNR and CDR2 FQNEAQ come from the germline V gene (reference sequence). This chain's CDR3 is CASRVTGNVTEAFF. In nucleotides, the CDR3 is TGTGCCAGCAGGGTTACAGGGAATGTTACTGAAGCTTTCTTT.

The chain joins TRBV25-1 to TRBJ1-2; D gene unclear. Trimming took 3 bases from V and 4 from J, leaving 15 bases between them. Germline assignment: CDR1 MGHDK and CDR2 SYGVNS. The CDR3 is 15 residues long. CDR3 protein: CASSDPLGLSYGYTF. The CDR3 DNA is TGTGCCAGCAGTGACCCTCTGGGGTTGAGCTATGGCTACACCTTC.

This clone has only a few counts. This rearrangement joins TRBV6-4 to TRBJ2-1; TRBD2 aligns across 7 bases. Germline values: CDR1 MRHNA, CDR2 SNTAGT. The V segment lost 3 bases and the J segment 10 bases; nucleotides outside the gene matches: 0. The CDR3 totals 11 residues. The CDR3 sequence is CASSEGLEQFF. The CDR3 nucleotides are TGTGCCAGCAGTGAGGGACTAGAGCAGTTCTTC.

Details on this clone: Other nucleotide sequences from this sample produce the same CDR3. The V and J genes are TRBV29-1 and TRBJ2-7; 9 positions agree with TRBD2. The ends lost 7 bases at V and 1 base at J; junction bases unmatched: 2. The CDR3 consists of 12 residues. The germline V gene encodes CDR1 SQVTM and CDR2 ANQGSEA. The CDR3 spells CSALAGSYEQYF. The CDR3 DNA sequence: TGCAGCGCCCTAGCGGGGTCCTACGAGCAGTACTTC.

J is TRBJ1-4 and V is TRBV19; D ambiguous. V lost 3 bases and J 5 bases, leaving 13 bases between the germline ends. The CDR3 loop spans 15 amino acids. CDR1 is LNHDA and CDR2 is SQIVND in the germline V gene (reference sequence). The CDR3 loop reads CASSIGRMFNEKLFF. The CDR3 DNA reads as TGTGCCAGTAGTATCGGGAGGATGTTCAATGAAAAACTGTTTTTT.

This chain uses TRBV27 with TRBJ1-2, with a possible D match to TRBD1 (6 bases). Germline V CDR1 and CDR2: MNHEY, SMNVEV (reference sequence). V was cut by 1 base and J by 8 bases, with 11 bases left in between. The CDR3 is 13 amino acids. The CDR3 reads CASSLLGAWGYTF. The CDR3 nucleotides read TGTGCCAGCAGTTTATTGGGGGCTTGGGGCTACACCTTC.

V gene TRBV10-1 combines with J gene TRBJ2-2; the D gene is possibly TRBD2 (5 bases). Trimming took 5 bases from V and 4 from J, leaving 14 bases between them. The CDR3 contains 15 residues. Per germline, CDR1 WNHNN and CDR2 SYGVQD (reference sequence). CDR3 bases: TGCGCCAGCAGTTTGGAGCGGTCTTTCACCGGGGAGCTGTTTTTT. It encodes CASSLERSFTGELFF.

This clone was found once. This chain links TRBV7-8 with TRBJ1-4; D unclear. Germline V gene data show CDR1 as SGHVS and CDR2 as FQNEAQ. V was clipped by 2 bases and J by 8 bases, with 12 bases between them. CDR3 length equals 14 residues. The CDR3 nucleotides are TGTGCCAGCAGCTTATTTAAGGCACACGAAAAACTGTTTTTT. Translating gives CASSLFKAHEKLFF. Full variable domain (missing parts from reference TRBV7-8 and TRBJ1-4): GAGVSQSPRYKVAKRGQDVALRCDPISGHVSLFWYQQALGQGPEFLTYFQNEAQLDKSGLPSDRFFAERPEGSVSTLKIQRTQQEDSAVYLCASSLFKAHEKLFFGSGTQLSVL.